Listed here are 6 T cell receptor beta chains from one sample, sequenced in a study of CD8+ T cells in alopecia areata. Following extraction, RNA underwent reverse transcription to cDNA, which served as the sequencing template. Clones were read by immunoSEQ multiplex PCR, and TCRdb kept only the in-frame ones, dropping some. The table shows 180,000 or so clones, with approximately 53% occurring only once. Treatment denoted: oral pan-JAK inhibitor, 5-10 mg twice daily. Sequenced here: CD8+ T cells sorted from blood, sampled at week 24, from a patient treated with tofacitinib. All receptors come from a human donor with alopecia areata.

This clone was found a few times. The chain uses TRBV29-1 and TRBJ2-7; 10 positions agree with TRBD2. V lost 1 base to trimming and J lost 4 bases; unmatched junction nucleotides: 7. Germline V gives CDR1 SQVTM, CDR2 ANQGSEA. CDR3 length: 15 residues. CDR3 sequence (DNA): TGCAGCGTTGAAGTAGCGGGGGGCCGGGGGTACGAGCAGTACTTC. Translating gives CSVEVAGGRGYEQYF.

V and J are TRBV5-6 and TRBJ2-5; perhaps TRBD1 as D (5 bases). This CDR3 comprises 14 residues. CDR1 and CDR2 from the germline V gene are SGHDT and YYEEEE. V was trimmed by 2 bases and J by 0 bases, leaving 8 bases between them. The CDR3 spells CASSLSGNQETQYF. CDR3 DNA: TGTGCCAGCAGCTTATCAGGGAACCAAGAGACCCAGTACTTC.

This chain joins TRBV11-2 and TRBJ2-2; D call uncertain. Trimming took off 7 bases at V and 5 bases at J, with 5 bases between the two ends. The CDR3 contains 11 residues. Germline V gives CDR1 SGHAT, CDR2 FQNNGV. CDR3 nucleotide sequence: TGTGCCAGCACCTTGACCGGGGAGCTGTTTTTT. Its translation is CASTLTGELFF. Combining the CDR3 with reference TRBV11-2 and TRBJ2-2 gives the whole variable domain EAGVAQSPRYKIIEKRQSVAFWCNPISGHATLYWYQQILGQGPKLLIQFQNNGVVDDSQLPKDRFSAERLKGVDSTLKIQPAKLEDSAVYLCASTLTGELFFGEGSRLTVL.

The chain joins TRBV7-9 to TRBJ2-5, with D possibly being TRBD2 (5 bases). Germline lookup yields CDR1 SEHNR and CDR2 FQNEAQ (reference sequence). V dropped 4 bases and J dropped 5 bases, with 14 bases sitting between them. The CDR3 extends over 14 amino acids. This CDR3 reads CASSSSGFGETQYF. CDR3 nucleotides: TGTGCCAGCAGCTCATCGGGATTCGGGGAGACCCAGTACTTC.

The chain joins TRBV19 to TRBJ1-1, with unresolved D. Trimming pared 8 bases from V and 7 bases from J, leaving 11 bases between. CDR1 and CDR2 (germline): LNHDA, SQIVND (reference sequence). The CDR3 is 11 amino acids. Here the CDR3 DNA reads TGTGCCAGTCACGGGGTGGGTGAAGCTTTCTTT. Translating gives CASHGVGEAFF.

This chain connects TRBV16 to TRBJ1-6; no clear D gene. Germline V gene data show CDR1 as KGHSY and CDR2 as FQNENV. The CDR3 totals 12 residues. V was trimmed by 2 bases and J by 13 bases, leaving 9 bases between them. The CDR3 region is CASSQTSGPLHF. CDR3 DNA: TGTGCCAGCAGCCAAACTTCCGGGCCCCTCCACTTT.